These 17 T cell receptor beta chains share one sample of origin, sequenced in a study of blood T cell repertoires in COVID-19. Method: immunoSEQ multiplex PCR; TCRdb's copy keeps in-frame clones and lacks some. This table has 250,000 or so clones, about 90% appearing once. Source material: PBMCs or T cells enriched from blood (not recorded which). Receptors originate from a human donor in a cohort exposed to, infected with or recovered from COVID-19 (not recorded which). The donor label of this sample is uncertain.

V gene TRBV19 combines with J gene TRBJ1-3; no firm D call. CDR1 is LNHDA, CDR2 SQIVND, per germline (reference sequence). The CDR3 is 14 amino acids. Trimming removed 7 bases from V and 0 bases from J, with 10 bases in between. The DNA of the CDR3 is TGTGCCAGTACCGCGCTAGACTCTGGAAACACCATATATTTT. As protein: CASTALDSGNTIYF.

The chain combines TRBV7-2 with TRBJ2-1; 8 bases agree with TRBD1. This CDR3 comprises 14 residues. Per the germline V gene, CDR1 is SGHTA and CDR2 is FQGNSA. The V gene end was trimmed by 3 bases and the J gene end by 8 bases; junction bases not matched to a gene: 6. CDR3 region: CASSFGDRLHEQFF. CDR3 DNA: TGTGCCAGCAGCTTCGGGGACAGGCTCCATGAGCAGTTCTTC.

This chain uses TRBV5-4 with TRBJ2-3, with TRBD1 identical over 9 bases. Germline V gives CDR1 SGHNT, CDR2 YYREEE (reference sequence). The CDR3 is 17 residues long. The junction had 11 bases not matched to a gene; V was cut back by 4 bases and J by 2 bases. The CDR3, as DNA: TGTGCCAGCAGCCTGGAGGGGACAGGGCCCCACACAGATACGCAGTATTTT. Protein sequence: CASSLEGTGPHTDTQYF.

This clone was seen more than once but under ten times. V is TRBV27 and J is TRBJ1-2; no definite D call. This CDR3 has 13 residues. V was pared by 5 bases and J by 3 bases, with 10 bases between. CDR1 MNHEY and CDR2 SMNVEV come from the germline V gene (reference sequence). The CDR3 DNA reads TGTGCCAGCAGTACCGGGATTCACTATGGCTACACCTTC. It is translated as CASSTGIHYGYTF.

The V and J genes are TRBV6-2 or TRBV6-3 and TRBJ1-2; 8 positions match TRBD1. The CDR3 spans 15 residues. The V segment lost 2 bases and the J segment 8 bases; nucleotides outside the gene matches: 10. Germline V gene data show CDR1 as MNHEY and CDR2 as SVGEGT. The CDR3 DNA reads as TGTGCCAGCAGTTACACTCCCGACAGGGGAGGCGGCTACACCTTC. Translating gives CASSYTPDRGGGYTF.

The chain couples TRBV7-2 to TRBJ2-1; 12 bases fit TRBD2. Losses at the gene ends were 2 bases for V and 8 bases for J; bases not matched to a gene: 10. The germline CDR1 and CDR2 sequences are SGHTA and FQGNSA. CDR3 length equals 17 residues. The CDR3 region has the DNA TGTGCCAGCAGCTTACCCCGGGGTCTAGCGGGGGGGCATGAGCAGTTCTTC. Translation: CASSLPRGLAGGHEQFF.

The chain has TRBV29-1 and TRBJ2-1, with 9 bases fitting TRBD2. The CDR3 totals 18 residues. V lost 3 bases to trimming and J lost 0 bases; unmatched junction nucleotides: 12. Germline V gene data show CDR1 as SQVTM and CDR2 as ANQGSEA. DNA of the CDR3: TGCAGCGTTGAGGGGCTAGCGGGGTACTCAAGCTCCTACAATGAGCAGTTCTTC. Translating it yields CSVEGLAGYSSSYNEQFF.

The V and J genes are TRBV29-1 and TRBJ1-3, with 9 bases aligning to TRBD1. The CDR3 has 14 amino acids. The trim removed 1 base at V and 5 bases at J, leaving 3 bases unmatched. Looked up from germline, CDR1 is SQVTM and CDR2 is ANQGSEA. The DNA for the CDR3 is TGCAGCGTTGAAGGTGGGACAGGGCGAAACACCATATATTTT. Translating it yields CSVEGGTGRNTIYF.

The chain has TRBV13 and TRBJ1-1; 7 bases map to TRBD1. V shed 4 bases, J shed 4 bases, and the junction held 6 bases outside the gene matches. CDR1 and CDR2 (germline): PRHDT, FYEKMQ (reference sequence). This CDR3 is built from 14 residues. CDR3: CASSSRQGSTEAFF. The CDR3 DNA sequence: TGTGCCAGCAGCTCCAGACAGGGCAGCACTGAAGCTTTCTTT.

The chain recombines TRBV7-6 with TRBJ2-3; D not resolved. Trimming pared 0 bases from V and 1 base from J, leaving 14 bases between. The CDR3 extends over 17 amino acids. CDR1 and CDR2 from the germline V gene are SGHVS and FNYEAQ. As DNA, the CDR3 is TGTGCCAGCAGCTTAGCAGAGGCCTCAGCAGGCACAGATACGCAGTATTTT. Translated, it gives CASSLAEASAGTDTQYF. Supplemented by reference TRBV7-6 and TRBJ2-3, the full variable domain reads GAGVSQSPRYKVTKRGQDVALRCDPISGHVSLYWYRQALGQGPEFLTYFNYEAQQDKSGLPNDRFSAERPEGSISTLTIQRTEQRDSAMYRCASSLAEASAGTDTQYFGPGTRLTVL.

CDR3 sequence reads: CASSPDRDFYGYTF. In DNA form, the CDR3 reads TGTGCCAGCAGTCCCGACCGGGACTTCTATGGCTACACCTTC. This chain links TRBV27 with TRBJ1-2, with TRBD1 as a possible D gene (5 bases). V shed 5 bases and J shed 4 bases, with 14 bases lying between them. The CDR3 is made up of 14 amino acids. CDR1 and CDR2 from the germline V gene are MNHEY and SMNVEV (reference sequence).

The chain uses TRBV27 and TRBJ1-6, with TRBD1 identical over 7 bases. Germline V gives CDR1 MNHEY, CDR2 SMNVEV (reference sequence). After removal of 6 bases from V and 7 bases from J, the junction contained 12 bases not matched to a gene. The CDR3 is 16 residues long. CDR3 loop: CASSYPRQGFNSPLHF. The CDR3, as DNA: TGTGCCAGCAGCTACCCCCGACAGGGTTTCAATTCACCCCTCCACTTT.

The chain uses TRBV7-2 and TRBJ2-5, with TRBD1 as a possible D gene (6 bases). Germline V gene sequence: CDR1 SGHTA, CDR2 FQGNSA. The CDR3 has 15 residues. Trimming removed 5 bases from V and 0 bases from J, with 13 bases in between. The CDR3 reads CASSVRQVYQETQYF. The CDR3 DNA is TGTGCCAGCAGCGTTCGACAGGTTTACCAAGAGACCCAGTACTTC.

The genes are TRBV6-5 and TRBJ1-5, with TRBD1 matching 8 bases. With 5 bases clipped from V and 2 bases from J, the junction kept 5 bases outside the gene matches. This CDR3 is built from 15 residues. Germline-derived CDR1 and CDR2 are MNHEY and SVGAGI. CDR3 DNA sequence: TGTGCCAGCAGTCTTCAGACAGGGGGCAATCAGCCCCAGCATTTT. It encodes CASSLQTGGNQPQHF.

V is TRBV30 and J is TRBJ2-6, with a possible D match to TRBD2 (5 bases). The CDR3 length is 13 residues. V lost 5 bases and J lost 0, with 5 bases in between. Germline CDR1 is GTSNPN and CDR2 is SVGIG (reference sequence). CDR3 region: CAWGLSGANVLTF. The CDR3 DNA sequence: TGTGCCTGGGGACTCTCTGGGGCCAACGTCCTGACTTTC.

The V gene is TRBV27, the J gene TRBJ1-1; D is ambiguous. Between the trimmed V and J ends, which lost 2 bases and 0 bases, there was a span of 4 bases. The CDR3 sequence is 13 residues long. CDR1 is MNHEY, CDR2 SMNVEV, per germline (reference sequence). CDR3 bases: TGTGCCAGCAGTTTACAGGTGAACACTGAAGCTTTCTTT. Amino acids: CASSLQVNTEAFF.

This rearrangement joins TRBV7-8 to TRBJ1-2, with TRBD1 as a possible D gene (6 bases). This CDR3 is built from 16 residues. V lost 1 base to trimming and J lost 4 bases, with 16 bases between them. Germline CDR1 SGHVS, CDR2 FQNEAQ. The DNA of the CDR3 is TGTGCCAGCAGCTTAGTGTTGGGGGGGCTTACCTATGGCTACACCTTC. Protein sequence: CASSLVLGGLTYGYTF.